Described below is a single T cell receptor beta chain sequence and its context. The antigen remains unidentified. CD45RO-negative cells were positively selected for CCR7, leaving out terminally differentiated effector memory CD45RA+ cells. The data belong to a study of shared clonotypes between healthy human individuals. Study-wide results and limits: Naive subsets, compared against memory subsets, generally had larger estimated richness values. Incomplete sequencing of sorted subsets was indicated by rarefaction despite large depth.

The CDR3 covers 15 residues. J was trimmed by 4 bases and V by 5 bases; bases with no gene match: 10. Per germline, CDR1 SGHVS and CDR2 FQNEAQ. At a deep level, the assay was run. Method: immunoSEQ multiplex PCR; TCRdb's copy keeps in-frame clones and lacks some. The sample has roughly 2.1 million clones; approximately 94% are singletons. This sequence was found in a man younger than 35 in good health. Some clones in this sample may be carry-over from other donors' samples. Sequenced material: naive CD8+ T cells from PBMCs. The chain combines TRBV7-8 with TRBJ2-5, with 7 bases lining up with TRBD2. The CDR3 DNA is TGTGCCAGCAGCCCCGGAGTAGCGGGTCTAGAGACCCAGTACTTC. It specifies CASSPGVAGLETQYF.